The 11 T cell receptor beta chains presented below share a single source sample, sequenced in a study of shared clonotypes between healthy human individuals. Repertoires were generated with immunoSEQ multiplex PCR, while TCRdb's copy carries only in-frame clones and drops some. Of approximately 2.3 million clones listed, 90% to 95% were seen once; the top ten hold 0.39%. The sequencing input was naive CD4+ T cells from PBMCs. This sample's subset: CD45RA+ positively selected. The origin of the receptors is a man between 18 and 35 years old in good health. Some clones in this sample may be carry-over from other donors' samples.

This clone occurred once. This chain uses TRBV4-1 with TRBJ1-4; D perhaps matches TRBD1 (6 bases). Deletions cut 3 bases from V and 2 bases from J, with 13 bases between. The CDR3 loop spans 16 amino acids. Germline assignment: CDR1 MGHRA and CDR2 YSYEKL. The chain's CDR3 is CASSQGWGATNEKLFF. The DNA for the CDR3 is TGCGCCAGCAGCCAGGGGTGGGGGGCGACTAATGAAAAACTGTTTTTT.

This chain links TRBV9 with TRBJ2-1; a weak D match, TRBD1 (6 bases). CDR3 length equals 17 residues. V shed 7 bases and J shed 2 bases, with 22 bases lying between them. Per germline, CDR1 SGDLS and CDR2 YYNGEE. The DNA of the CDR3 is TGTGCCAGCGGCCGCAGGGATTGGGACAATACCTACAATGAGCAGTTCTTC. Its translation: CASGRRDWDNTYNEQFF.

The chain is built from TRBV18 and TRBJ2-3; 10 bases agree with TRBD2. The CDR3 has 18 residues. V trimming: 2 bases; J trimming: 6 bases; junction bases outside the gene matches: 14. CDR1 is KGHSH, CDR2 LQKENI, per germline. The CDR3 region is CASSPRGLAVFSKDTQYF. In DNA form, the CDR3 reads TGTGCCAGCTCACCAAGAGGACTAGCGGTTTTCAGCAAGGATACGCAGTATTTT. Drawing the rest from reference TRBV18 and TRBJ2-3, the complete variable domain is NAGVMQNPRHLVRRRGQEARLRCSPMKGHSHVYWYRQLPEEGLKFMVYLQKENIIDESGMPKERFSAEFPKEGPSILRIQQVVRGDSAAYFCASSPRGLAVFSKDTQYFGPGTRLTVL.

The chain combines TRBV27 with TRBJ2-7, with TRBD2 matching 12 bases. CDR1 and CDR2 (germline): MNHEY, SMNVEV (reference sequence). Germline trimming cut 8 bases from V and 4 bases from J; bases unmatched to any gene: 9. The CDR3 spans 15 residues. Written as DNA, the CDR3 is TGTGCCAGCCGACTAGCGGGAGCACATGGATACGAGCAGTACTTC. Translating gives CASRLAGAHGYEQYF.

The chain carries TRBV28 and TRBJ1-2; the D gene is possibly TRBD1 (6 bases). The germline CDR1 and CDR2 sequences are MDHEN and SYDVKM. V lost 6 bases to trimming and J lost 3 bases, with 17 bases between them. CDR3 length: 15 residues. The CDR3 spells CASRESRGSYYGYTF. The DNA of the CDR3 is TGTGCCAGCAGGGAGAGCAGGGGATCGTACTATGGCTACACCTTC.

V gene TRBV28 combines with J gene TRBJ2-5; 11 bases align to TRBD1. The CDR3 is made up of 17 amino acids. The germline V gene has CDR1 MDHEN and CDR2 SYDVKM. The V segment lost 8 bases and the J segment 2 bases; nucleotides outside the gene matches: 13. In nucleotides, the CDR3 is TGTGCCAGCGCAATCCCCCTCGGACAGGGGGCTCAAGAGACCCAGTACTTC. Its protein is CASAIPLGQGAQETQYF.

The chain carries TRBV7-8 and TRBJ2-3; D call uncertain. The V end lost 5 bases, the J end lost 4 bases, and 7 bases lay between the germline ends. The CDR3 is 12 amino acids. Germline CDR1 SGHVS, CDR2 FQNEAQ. The CDR3: CASSPSPDTQYF. The CDR3 nucleotides read TGTGCCAGCAGCCCCAGCCCAGATACGCAGTATTTT.

This chain connects TRBV5-1 to TRBJ2-2, with TRBD1 matching over 9 bases. CDR1 is SGHRS and CDR2 is YFSETQ in the germline V gene. Trimming removed 6 bases from V and 4 bases from J; junction bases left unmatched: 7. The CDR3 loop spans 15 amino acids. This chain's CDR3 is CASNGQGIFTGELFF. The CDR3, as DNA: TGCGCCAGCAACGGACAGGGGATCTTCACCGGGGAGCTGTTTTTT.

The chain recombines TRBV7-2 with TRBJ2-7; 10 bases map to TRBD1. This CDR3 is 14 amino acids long. Germline V gene data show CDR1 as SGHTA and CDR2 as FQGNSA. Germline trimming cut 3 bases from V and 6 bases from J; bases unmatched to any gene: 5. CDR3 coding DNA: TGTGCCAGCAGCTTCGACAGGGGGCGGTTCGAGCAGTACTTC. It is translated as CASSFDRGRFEQYF.

The V and J genes are TRBV5-4 and TRBJ1-3; tentative D call: TRBD1 (6 bases). The CDR3 is made up of 16 amino acids. CDR1 is SGHNT and CDR2 is YYREEE in the germline V gene (reference sequence). Trimming left V 4 bases short and J 5 bases short, with 19 bases between. The chain's CDR3 is CASSPLPGQGRNTIYF. As DNA, the CDR3 is TGTGCCAGCAGCCCTCTGCCGGGACAAGGGAGAAACACCATATATTTT.

This chain links TRBV28 with TRBJ2-7; 8 nucleotides agree with TRBD1. The CDR3 runs to 16 residues. V shed 4 bases and J 0 bases; nucleotides not matched to a gene: 8. Per the germline V gene, CDR1 is MDHEN and CDR2 is SYDVKM. The CDR3 nucleotides are TGTGCCAGCAGTTCGGGGGACAGGACAAGCTCCTACGAGCAGTACTTC. Amino acid sequence: CASSSGDRTSSYEQYF.